This T cell receptor beta chain was identified in a study of T cells and Merkel cell carcinoma outcomes. In regard to this clone: The target antigen is unknown.

Between the trimmed V and J ends, which lost 1 base and 0 bases, there was a span of 7 bases. CDR1 and CDR2 from the germline V gene are LGHNA and YSLEER. The CDR3 runs 15 residues. Study-level findings and limits: Reportedly, T-cell repertoire with density predicts Merkel cell carcinoma outcomes.

Assay used: immunoSEQ multiplex PCR; TCRdb lists only in-frame clones, some missing. The repertoire holds under 15,000 clones, with 95% as singletons. Sequencing was carried out using tumor tissue from Merkel cell carcinoma. This sequence originates from a human donor with Merkel cell carcinoma. The chain joins TRBV4-3 to TRBJ2-1; D not resolved. The CDR3 protein is CASSQGQSSYNEQFF. CDR3 nucleotide sequence: TGCGCCAGCAGCCAAGGACAAAGCTCCTACAATGAGCAGTTCTTC.